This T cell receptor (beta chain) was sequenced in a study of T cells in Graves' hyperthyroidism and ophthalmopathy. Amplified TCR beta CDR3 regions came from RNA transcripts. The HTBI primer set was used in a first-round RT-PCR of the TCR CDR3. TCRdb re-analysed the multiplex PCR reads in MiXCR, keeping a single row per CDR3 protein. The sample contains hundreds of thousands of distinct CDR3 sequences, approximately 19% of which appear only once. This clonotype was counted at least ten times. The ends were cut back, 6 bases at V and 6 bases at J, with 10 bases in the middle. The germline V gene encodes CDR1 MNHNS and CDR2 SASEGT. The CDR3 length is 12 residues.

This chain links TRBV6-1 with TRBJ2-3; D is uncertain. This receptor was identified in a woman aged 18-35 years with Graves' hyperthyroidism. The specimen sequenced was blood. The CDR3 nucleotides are TGTGCCAGCAGGACTGGGCAGGATACGCAGTATTTT. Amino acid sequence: CASRTGQDTQYF.